This T cell receptor (beta chain) was sequenced during a study of blood T cell repertoires in COVID-19. Study at large: Sites in the United States, Italy and Spain provided acute and convalescent COVID-19 samples. Sample material is recorded as cDNA or gDNA derived from T cells, B-cell-depleted T cells, or PBMCs.

The CDR3 runs 15 residues. Trimming left V 3 bases short and J 0 bases short, with 8 bases between. Germline V gene data show CDR1 as KGHDR and CDR2 as SFDVKD. Under the authors' procedure: Reference gene primer amplification gave nucleated cell count estimates. Repertoires were generated with immunoSEQ multiplex PCR, while TCRdb's copy carries only in-frame clones and drops some. The V and J calls and the clone size are those of that table, but D and trimming were determined from the DNA. Here the sample spans about 68,000 clones, 86% being singletons. The TCR originated in a man aged 30 to 45 with acute or convalescent COVID-19. V usage is TRBV24-1 and J usage is TRBJ1-3; tentative D call: TRBD1 (6 bases). The sequenced sample consisted of peripheral blood. CDR3 sequence reads: CATSDGGSSGNTIYF. The CDR3 DNA sequence: TGTGCCACCAGTGATGGGGGCAGCTCTGGAAACACCATATATTTT.